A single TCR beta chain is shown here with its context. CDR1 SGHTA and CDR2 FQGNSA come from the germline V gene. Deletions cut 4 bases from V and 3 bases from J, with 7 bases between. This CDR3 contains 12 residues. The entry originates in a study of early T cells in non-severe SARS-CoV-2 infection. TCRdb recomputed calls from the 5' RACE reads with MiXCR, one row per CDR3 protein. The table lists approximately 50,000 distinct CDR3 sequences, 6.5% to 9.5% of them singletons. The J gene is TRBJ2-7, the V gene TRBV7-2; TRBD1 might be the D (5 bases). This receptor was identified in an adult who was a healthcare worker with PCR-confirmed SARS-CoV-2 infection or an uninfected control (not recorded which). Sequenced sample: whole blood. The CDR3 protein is CASSSGYYEQYF. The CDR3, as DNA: TGTGCCAGCAGCTCAGGGTACTACGAGCAGTACTTC.